The 16 T cell receptor beta chains below come from one sample, sequenced in a study of memory CD4+ T cells and cytomegalovirus serostatus. Sequencing used immunoSEQ multiplex PCR; TCRdb keeps in-frame clones, though not all of them. The table has approximately 52,000 clones, roughly 80% seen once. Single viable CD3+CD4+CD8-CD45RO+ cells were sorted as the memory CD4+ T cells. Input material: memory CD4+ T cells from blood. The receptor set was obtained from an adult in good health and CMV-seronegative.

The CDR3 loop is CASSLVSSGGSLPYEQYF. The CDR3 DNA sequence: TGTGCCAGCAGCTTAGTGTCTAGCGGGGGGTCCCTACCCTACGAGCAGTACTTC. V is TRBV7-2 and J is TRBJ2-7; 11 bases agree with TRBD2. Germline V gene sequence: CDR1 SGHTA, CDR2 FQGNSA. CDR3 length: 18 residues. The ends lost 1 base at V and 2 bases at J; junction bases unmatched: 10.

This clone was observed a few times. The chain has TRBV7-9 and TRBJ2-1, with TRBD2 matching 9 bases. The CDR3 has 15 residues. V was clipped by 0 bases and J by 9 bases; unmatched bases: 6. The germline V gene encodes CDR1 SEHNR and CDR2 FQNEAQ (reference sequence). DNA for the CDR3: TGTGCCAGCAGCTTAGCCCAGCGGGGGGAAGGTGAGCAGTTCTTC. This encodes CASSLAQRGEGEQFF.

This clone occurred once. This chain connects TRBV10-2 to TRBJ1-5, with D possibly being TRBD1 (5 bases). V was clipped by 4 bases and J by 4 bases, with 11 bases between them. Germline CDR1 and CDR2: WSHSY and SAAADI. The CDR3 sequence is 14 residues long. The CDR3 DNA follows: TGCGCCAGCAGTGTGGGGCAGGAAAATCAGCCCCAGCATTTT. Protein sequence: CASSVGQENQPQHF.

The genes are TRBV7-9 and TRBJ2-5; D may be TRBD2 (6 bases). The CDR3 is made up of 14 amino acids. CDR1 SEHNR and CDR2 FQNEAQ come from the germline V gene (reference sequence). Trimming pared 3 bases from V and 5 bases from J, leaving 13 bases between. The CDR3 region is CASSLEGPRETQYF. The CDR3 bases are TGTGCCAGCAGCTTGGAGGGGCCTCGGGAGACCCAGTACTTC.

CDR3 DNA sequence: TGTGCCAGCAGTTATCCGCAGCGGGTTCAGCCCCAGCATTTT. It codes for CASSYPQRVQPQHF. The chain recombines TRBV6-5 with TRBJ1-5; D remains ambiguous. CDR3 size: 14 residues. V lost 3 bases and J lost 6, with 12 bases in between. Germline V gene data show CDR1 as MNHEY and CDR2 as SVGAGI.

This clone was recorded once. V and J are TRBV5-6 and TRBJ2-3; TRBD1 agrees at 8 bases. There are 16 residues in the CDR3. CDR1 is SGHDT, CDR2 YYEEEE, per germline. Trimming took 4 bases from V and 1 from J; bases not matched to a gene: 8. CDR3 nucleotide sequence: TGTGCCAGCAGCACCGGACTGACAGGGGGCACAGATACGCAGTATTTT. Translation gives CASSTGLTGGTDTQYF.

This clone turned up a few times. This chain uses TRBV19 with TRBJ1-4, with 10 bases matching TRBD1. From germline, CDR1 is LNHDA and CDR2 SQIVND (reference sequence). This CDR3 comprises 15 residues. Trimming took 7 bases from V and 5 from J; bases not matched to a gene: 7. Here the CDR3 reads CASNPRDRGNEKLFF. CDR3 nucleotide sequence: TGTGCCAGTAACCCCCGGGACAGGGGAAATGAAAAACTGTTTTTT.

The chain employs TRBV5-1 and TRBJ1-6, with 8 nucleotides matching TRBD1. Per germline, CDR1 SGHRS and CDR2 YFSETQ. The CDR3 has 15 residues. After removal of 4 bases from V and 9 bases from J, the junction contained 9 bases not matched to a gene. CDR3 nucleotide sequence: TGCGCCAGCAGCGTGGCCAGGGGGCAAGGTTCACCCCTCCACTTT. It codes for CASSVARGQGSPLHF.

This clone was detected only a few times. The chain couples TRBV7-2 to TRBJ1-3; no definite D call. The CDR3 consists of 15 residues. Trimming removed 5 bases from V and 4 bases from J, with 15 bases in between. Germline CDR1 is SGHTA and CDR2 is FQGNSA. DNA for the CDR3: TGTGCCAGCAGCCCCCGTGGTATAAGAGGAAACACCATATATTTT. Encoded protein: CASSPRGIRGNTIYF. The whole variable domain, filled in from reference TRBV7-2 and TRBJ1-3, reads GAGVSQSPSNKVTEKGKDVELRCDPISGHTALYWYRQSLGQGLEFLIYFQGNSAPDKSGLPSDRFSAERTGGSVSTLTIQRTQQEDSAVYLCASSPRGIRGNTIYFGEGSWLTVV.

The chain uses TRBV9 and TRBJ2-7, with D perhaps TRBD1 or TRBD2 (6 bases each). Trimming shortened V by 7 bases and J by 5 bases, and 19 bases separated the two germline ends. The CDR3 runs to 14 residues. Germline values: CDR1 SGDLS, CDR2 YYNGEE. Written as DNA, the CDR3 is TGTGCCAGCCCAACCCCGAGGGGGGTCGACGAGCAGTACTTC. Translated, it gives CASPTPRGVDEQYF. Together with reference TRBV9 and TRBJ2-7, the CDR3 gives the full variable domain: DSGVTQTPKHLITATGQRVTLRCSPRSGDLSVYWYQQSLDQGLQFLIQYYNGEERAKGNILERFSAQQFPDLHSELNLSSLELGDSALYFCASPTPRGVDEQYFGPGTRLTVT.

This clone was picked up a small number of times. V and J are TRBV10-3 and TRBJ1-1; D not certain. The CDR3 runs to 14 residues. V lost 2 bases to trimming and J lost 1 base, with 8 bases between them. Germline V gene data show CDR1 as ENHRY and CDR2 as SYGVKD. The CDR3 spells CAISERLENTEAFF. The CDR3 nucleotides read TGTGCCATCAGTGAGAGGTTGGAGAACACTGAAGCTTTCTTT.

The chain couples TRBV6-5 to TRBJ2-1, with D possibly being TRBD1 or TRBD2 (6 bases each). The CDR3 runs 15 residues. Trimming cost V 2 bases and J 0 bases, with 8 bases left between them. Germline assignment: CDR1 MNHEY and CDR2 SVGAGI. For the CDR3, the DNA is TGTGCCAGCAGTTACGGAGGGGGCTCCTACAATGAGCAGTTCTTC. Protein product: CASSYGGGSYNEQFF.

V is TRBV7-3 and J is TRBJ2-1, with 9 bases that match TRBD2. Germline V gene lookup returns CDR1 SGHTA and CDR2 FQGTGA. J lost 9 bases, V lost 1 base, and 10 bases had no gene match. This CDR3 is 16 amino acids long. The CDR3 DNA sequence: TGTGCCAGCAGCTTAAAATTAGGCGGGGGGGCCGGTGAGCAGTTCTTC. It codes for CASSLKLGGGAGEQFF.

The chain uses TRBV5-1 and TRBJ2-2; D assignment may be TRBD1 or TRBD2 (5 bases each). Germline loops: CDR1 SGHRS, CDR2 YFSETQ. This CDR3 is 14 amino acids long. V was shortened by 5 bases and J by 6 bases, with 14 bases between the two germline ends. CDR3 sequence: CASSKSGTSGELFF. The CDR3 nucleotides read TGCGCCAGCAGTAAGTCAGGGACCTCCGGGGAGCTGTTTTTT.

This clone was seen only a few times. The J gene is TRBJ2-7, the V gene TRBV30; the D gene could be TRBD1 or TRBD2 (5 bases each). Trimming removed 8 bases at V and 1 base at J, with 6 bases between. Germline CDR1 reads GTSNPN; CDR2 reads SVGIG (reference sequence). This CDR3 is 10 amino acids long. CDR3 nucleotide sequence: TGTGCCGGGGGTTCCTACGAGCAGTACTTC. The encoded protein is CAGGSYEQYF.

The rearrangement links TRBV2 to TRBJ1-1; D remains unclear. From germline, CDR1 is SNHLY and CDR2 FYNNEI. The CDR3 runs to 14 residues. V lost 5 bases and J 0 bases, leaving 10 bases between the germline ends. The CDR3 reads CASSRSSLNTEAFF. CDR3 coding DNA: TGTGCCAGCAGTAGATCTAGCCTGAACACTGAAGCTTTCTTT.